The T cell receptor (beta chain) described here comes from a study of Graves' ophthalmopathy and Graves' hyperthyroidism. For the study at large: Peripheral blood was obtained at first diagnosis, ahead of any treatment. General observations from the study: Among expanded thyroid clonotypes above 0.001 frequency, most also occurred in blood.

With 3 bases removed from V and 7 bases from J, the gap between germline ends came to 16 bases. The CDR3 sequence is 15 residues long. Germline assignment: CDR1 SEHNR and CDR2 FQNEAQ (reference sequence). Worth noting for this clonotype: The antigen is undetermined.

For repertoire sequencing, the TCR beta CDR3 regions were amplified from RNA transcripts. Scientists carried out first-round RT-PCR using HTBI primers and then a second-round multiplex PCR. One entry per CDR3 protein, called by TCRdb with MiXCR from the multiplex PCR reads. Of 650,000 to 800,000 distinct CDR3 sequences listed, 35% to 50% are singletons. Approximately 10 ml of fresh blood yielded the PBMCs by density gradient. Sequencing used peripheral blood. This chain uses TRBV7-9 with TRBJ1-5; TRBD1 might be the D (5 bases). This clonotype was sampled from an adult man with Graves' ophthalmopathy. The CDR3 loop is CASSFADSHGQPQHF. Here the CDR3 DNA reads TGTGCCAGCAGCTTCGCCGACAGCCATGGGCAGCCCCAGCATTTT.